This is a list of T cell receptor beta chains from one sample in a study of neurological immune-mediated disorders. TCRdb analysed the 5' RACE reads with MiXCR anew, one entry per CDR3 protein. The profile shows about 70,000 distinct CDR3 sequences, about 5.1% of them singletons. Sample: PBMCs. The receptors stem from a woman aged 70-85 years with multiple sclerosis. The CDR3 runs from the conserved cysteine through the conserved F or W. A D gene is named only where the DNA matches it firmly. Clone size appears in some rows only: once, few, many, or a class for an expanded clone.

CDR3 DNA | CDR3 protein | J gene | clone size | V gene | D gene
TGTGCCAGCAGCTCCTTCCCCGGGACTAGGGGCAATGAGCAGTTCTTC | CASSSFPGTRGNEQFF | TRBJ2-1 | few | TRBV3-1 | TRBD2
TGCAGCGTTGGGGGGATAGCGGGAGTTTTATACGAGCAGTACTTC | CSVGGIAGVLYEQYF | TRBJ2-7 | NA | TRBV29-1 | TRBD2
TGTGCCAGCAGCCAGGCGGGAGGTCAGCCCCAGCATTTT | CASSQAGGQPQHF | TRBJ1-5 | many | TRBV3-1 | NA
TGCGCCAGCAGCCAATTCGGACAGGACCAGCATAGAGGCTACACCTTC | CASSQFGQDQHRGYTF | TRBJ1-2 | many | TRBV4-3 | TRBD1
TGTGCCAGCAGTTTCAGGGGAACCCAAGAGACCCAGTACTTC | CASSFRGTQETQYF | TRBJ2-5 | many | TRBV12-3/TRBV12-4 | NA
TGTGCCAGCAGCGTACGGGCGGAGAACACTGAAGCTTTCTTT | CASSVRAENTEAFF | TRBJ1-1 | many | TRBV9 | NA
TGTGCCAGCAGTTTAGTAGCGGGGGGGGGTAATCAGCCCCAGCATTTT | CASSLVAGGGNQPQHF | TRBJ1-5 | many | TRBV12-3/TRBV12-4 | NA
TGCGCCAGCAGCTCACTAGACAGGGCGGGTTACGAGCAGTACTTC | CASSSLDRAGYEQYF | TRBJ2-7 | NA | TRBV5-1 | TRBD1
TGCAGTGCTAGTCCCATTAGCGGGCGAAACTACGAGCAGTACTTC | CSASPISGRNYEQYF | TRBJ2-7 | NA | TRBV20-1 | TRBD2
TGTGCCACCAGCAGAGAAGGACCCTCGGTGGCTGAAGCTTTCTTT | CATSREGPSVAEAFF | TRBJ1-1 | many | TRBV15 | NA
TGCGCCAGCAGCCCCACCCCGGGAGTAACCTACGAGCAGTACTTC | CASSPTPGVTYEQYF | TRBJ2-7 | many | TRBV5-1 | NA
TGTGCCAGCACCCGGGACAGCAATCAGCCCCAGCATTTT | CASTRDSNQPQHF | TRBJ1-5 | many | TRBV12-3/TRBV12-4 | NA
TGTGCCAGCAGCAATGGGTGGGAAGAGACCCAGTACTTC | CASSNGWEETQYF | TRBJ2-5 | few | TRBV21-1 | NA
TGTGCCAGCAGTTACCAGACAGGAGGGGGCAAAAACATTCAGTACTTC | CASSYQTGGGKNIQYF | TRBJ2-4 | many | TRBV6-2/TRBV6-3 | NA
TGCGCCAGCAGCCGCTCTGTGGAACGCACAGATACGCAGTATTTT | CASSRSVERTDTQYF | TRBJ2-3 | few | TRBV4-3 | NA
TGTGCCAGCAGCGTACTAGCGGGAGGCAACACCGGGGAGCTGTTTTTT | CASSVLAGGNTGELFF | TRBJ2-2 | many | TRBV9 | TRBD2
TGTGCCAGCAGCCCGCCCTGGCGCGAGGGACGAAACACCCCCGGCACAGATACGCAGTATTTT | CASSPPWREGRNTPGTDTQYF | TRBJ2-3 | many | TRBV21-1 | NA
TGTGCCAGCACCAGCAGGGTCAGGTACGAGCAGTACTTC | CASTSRVRYEQYF | TRBJ2-7 | many | TRBV5-6 | NA
TGTGCCATCAGTCTCCACACCGAAGAGACCCAGTACTTC | CAISLHTEETQYF | TRBJ2-5 | many | TRBV10-3 | NA
TGTGCCAGCAGCCCCGGTCGGGCCCAGTACTTC | CASSPGRAQYF | TRBJ2-5 | many | TRBV7-2 | NA
TGTGCCAGCAGCCTCCTAACCGGGACTAGCGGCACAGATACGCAGTATTTT | CASSLLTGTSGTDTQYF | TRBJ2-3 | many | TRBV7-8 | TRBD2
TGTGCCAGCAGCGGAAACCTCCAAGAGACCCAGTACTTC | CASSGNLQETQYF | TRBJ2-5 | few | TRBV6-2/TRBV6-3 | NA
TGTGCCAGCAGTCCTGGGACTAGCGGGAGCTACGAGCAGTACTTC | CASSPGTSGSYEQYF | TRBJ2-7 | many | TRBV18 | TRBD2
TGCGCCAGCAGCCAAGAAGCGACGGCCCCATCGGGCTACACCTTC | CASSQEATAPSGYTF | TRBJ1-2 | many | TRBV4-1 | NA
TGTGCCAGCAGCCCGAGCGGGACAGGGCCAGAGACCCAGTACTTC | CASSPSGTGPETQYF | TRBJ2-5 | many | TRBV13 | TRBD1
TGCGCCAGCAGCTTGGTCGGGAGCTCCTACAATGAGCAGTTCTTC | CASSLVGSSYNEQFF | TRBJ2-1 | NA | TRBV5-1 | NA
TGTGCCAGCAGTACTAGCTCCCAGGGTGGGAATGAGCAGTTCTTC | CASSTSSQGGNEQFF | TRBJ2-1 | many | TRBV6-6 | NA
TGCAGTGCTAGAGACGGACAGGGCTACGAGCAGTACTTC | CSARDGQGYEQYF | TRBJ2-7 | many | TRBV20-1 | TRBD1
TGTGCCAGCAGCTCAGGGGGGGAGCAGTTCTTC | CASSSGGEQFF | TRBJ2-1 | many | TRBV7-9 | NA
TGTGCCAGCAGCAGACAGAACTTGCCAGGGGAGCTGTTTTTT | CASSRQNLPGELFF | TRBJ2-2 | many | TRBV7-2 | NA
TGTGCCAGCAGTTACTCGGAGGGCCGGACAGGGTACTACGAGCAGTACTTC | CASSYSEGRTGYYEQYF | TRBJ2-7 | many | TRBV6-5 | TRBD1
TGTGCCAGCAGCCAAGTAGGGGGCCCCTACGAGCAGTACTTC | CASSQVGGPYEQYF | TRBJ2-7 | many | TRBV3-1 | TRBD1
TGTGCCAGCAGTTCGGGACTAAACTCCTACGAGCAGTACTTC | CASSSGLNSYEQYF | TRBJ2-7 | many | TRBV12-3/TRBV12-4 | TRBD2
TGCAGCGTCGCGAGGGGGTACGGTGAAAAACTGTTTTTT | CSVARGYGEKLFF | TRBJ1-4 | many | TRBV29-1 | NA
TGTGCCAGCAGCTCCAGACTAGCGGGAGCCCCGTATACGCAGTATTTT | CASSSRLAGAPYTQYF | TRBJ2-3 | many | TRBV7-9 | TRBD2
TGTGCCAGCAGCATACGGACAGGGCCTACCTATGGCTACACCTTC | CASSIRTGPTYGYTF | TRBJ1-2 | many | TRBV5-6 | TRBD1
TGTGCCAGCAGTTATTGGGGCAGTAGTCCAGATACGCAGTATTTT | CASSYWGSSPDTQYF | TRBJ2-3 | NA | TRBV6-6 | NA
TGCGCCAGCAGCTTGGCCGGACTAGCGGGAGCCTACAATGAGCAGTTCTTC | CASSLAGLAGAYNEQFF | TRBJ2-1 | many | TRBV5-1 | TRBD2
TGTGCCACCAGCAGGGCTGGACAGTGGGGTTTCAATGAGCAGTTCTTC | CATSRAGQWGFNEQFF | TRBJ2-1 | few | TRBV15 | NA
TGTGCCAGCAGCTTAGAGGTGCAGTTCAATCAGCCCCAGCATTTT | CASSLEVQFNQPQHF | TRBJ1-5 | many | TRBV7-2 | NA
TGTGCCAGCAGTTACATGTCTCCAACTCTAAATGAAAAACTGTTTTTT | CASSYMSPTLNEKLFF | TRBJ1-4 | many | TRBV6-5 | NA
TGTGCCAGCAGCTTAGAGGGGGGATTCAATGAAAAACTGTTTTTT | CASSLEGGFNEKLFF | TRBJ1-4 | NA | TRBV7-9 | NA
TGTGCCAGCAGTTCATCCATTAGCAATCAGCCCCAGCATTTT | CASSSSISNQPQHF | TRBJ1-5 | many | TRBV12-3/TRBV12-4 | NA
TGTGACAGCAGCACCCCGAACTACGAGCAGTACTTC | CDSSTPNYEQYF | TRBJ2-7 | NA | TRBV7-8 | NA
TGCAGTGCTATACATCTAAATTTGAACACTGAAGCTTTCTTT | CSAIHLNLNTEAFF | TRBJ1-1 | many | TRBV20-1 | NA
TGTGCCACCAGCAGAGAGACAGGGGCCAGGGATTCACCCCTCCACTTT | CATSRETGARDSPLHF | TRBJ1-6 | many | TRBV15 | TRBD1
TGTGCCAGCAGCTTAAGTCCGTATAGCTACGAGCAGTACTTC | CASSLSPYSYEQYF | TRBJ2-7 | many | TRBV7-2 | NA